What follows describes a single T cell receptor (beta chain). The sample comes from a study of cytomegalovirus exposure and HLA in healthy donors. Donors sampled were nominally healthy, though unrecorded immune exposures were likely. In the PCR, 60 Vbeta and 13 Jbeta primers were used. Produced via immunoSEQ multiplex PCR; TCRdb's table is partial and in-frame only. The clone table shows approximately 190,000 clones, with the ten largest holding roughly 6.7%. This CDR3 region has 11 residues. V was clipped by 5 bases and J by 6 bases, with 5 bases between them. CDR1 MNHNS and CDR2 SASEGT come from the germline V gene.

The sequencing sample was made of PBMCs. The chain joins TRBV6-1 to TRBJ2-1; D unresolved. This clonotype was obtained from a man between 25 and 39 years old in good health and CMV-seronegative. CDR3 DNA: TGTGCCAGCAGTTACAGCAATGAGCAGTTCTTC. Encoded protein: CASSYSNEQFF.